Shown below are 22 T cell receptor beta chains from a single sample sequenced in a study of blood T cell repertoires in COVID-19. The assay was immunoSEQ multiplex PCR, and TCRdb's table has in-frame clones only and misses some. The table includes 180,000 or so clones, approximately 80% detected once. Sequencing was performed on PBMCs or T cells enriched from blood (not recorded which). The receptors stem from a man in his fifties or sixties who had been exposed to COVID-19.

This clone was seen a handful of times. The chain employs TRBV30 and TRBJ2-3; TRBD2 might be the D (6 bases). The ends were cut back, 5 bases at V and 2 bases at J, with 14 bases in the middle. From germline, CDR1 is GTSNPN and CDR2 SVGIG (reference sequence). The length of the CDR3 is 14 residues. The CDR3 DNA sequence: TGTGCCTGGGCGGCGGGGCAATTCACAGATACGCAGTATTTT. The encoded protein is CAWAAGQFTDTQYF.

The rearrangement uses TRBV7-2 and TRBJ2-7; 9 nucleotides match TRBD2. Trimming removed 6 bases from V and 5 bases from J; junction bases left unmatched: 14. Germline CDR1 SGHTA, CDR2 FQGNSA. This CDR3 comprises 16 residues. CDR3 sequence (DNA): TGTGCCAGCAGTTCTACATCAGGACTAGCGTTCGACGAGCAGTACTTC. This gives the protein CASSSTSGLAFDEQYF.

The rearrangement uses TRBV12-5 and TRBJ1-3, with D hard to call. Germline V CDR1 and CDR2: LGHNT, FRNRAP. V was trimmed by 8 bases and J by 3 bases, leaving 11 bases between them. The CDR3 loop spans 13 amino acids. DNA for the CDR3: TGTGCTAGTTTGAGGGCGGTTGGAAACACCATATATTTT. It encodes CASLRAVGNTIYF.

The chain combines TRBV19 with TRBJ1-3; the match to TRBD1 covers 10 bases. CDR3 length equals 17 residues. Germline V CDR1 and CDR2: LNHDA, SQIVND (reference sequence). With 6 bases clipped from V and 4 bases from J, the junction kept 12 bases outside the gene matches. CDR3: CASRIGDRGLSGNTIYF. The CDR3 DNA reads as TGTGCCAGTAGAATTGGGGACAGGGGTCTCTCGGGAAACACCATATATTTT.

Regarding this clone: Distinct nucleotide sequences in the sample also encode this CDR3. This chain's CDR3 is CASSQRGSGANVLTF. The CDR3 nucleotides are TGTGCCAGCAGCCAGAGGGGGTCTGGGGCCAACGTCCTGACTTTC. The chain recombines TRBV3-1 (or the pseudogene TRBV3-2) with TRBJ2-6; D may be TRBD1 (6 bases). CDR1 is LGHDT and CDR2 is YNNKEL in the germline V gene (reference sequence). V lost 3 bases, J lost 1 base, and 7 bases lay in between. The CDR3 loop spans 15 amino acids.

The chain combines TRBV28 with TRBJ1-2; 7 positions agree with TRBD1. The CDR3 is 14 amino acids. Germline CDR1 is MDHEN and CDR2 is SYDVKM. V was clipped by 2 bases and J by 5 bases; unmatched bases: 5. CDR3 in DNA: TGTGCCAGCAGTTTAATCCAGGGGGAATATGGCTACACCTTC. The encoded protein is CASSLIQGEYGYTF.

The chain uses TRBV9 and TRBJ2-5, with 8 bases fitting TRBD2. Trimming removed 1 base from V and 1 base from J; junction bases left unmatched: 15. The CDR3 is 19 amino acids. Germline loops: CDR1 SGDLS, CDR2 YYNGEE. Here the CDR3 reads CASSVSGRGGAGAQETQYF. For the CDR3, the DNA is TGTGCCAGCAGCGTAAGCGGGAGAGGGGGTGCTGGGGCCCAAGAGACCCAGTACTTC.

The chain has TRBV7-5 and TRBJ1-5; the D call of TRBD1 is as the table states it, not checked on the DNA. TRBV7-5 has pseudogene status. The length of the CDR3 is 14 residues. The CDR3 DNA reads TGTGTCAGAAGCTCGGGACAGCGCGGTCAGCCCCAGCATTTT. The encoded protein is CVRSSGQRGQPQHF.

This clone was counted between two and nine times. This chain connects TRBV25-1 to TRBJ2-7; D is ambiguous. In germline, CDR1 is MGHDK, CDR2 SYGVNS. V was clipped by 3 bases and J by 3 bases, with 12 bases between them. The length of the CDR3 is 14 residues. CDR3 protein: CASSEWAPGYEQYF. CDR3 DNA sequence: TGTGCCAGCAGTGAGTGGGCACCCGGCTACGAGCAGTACTTC.

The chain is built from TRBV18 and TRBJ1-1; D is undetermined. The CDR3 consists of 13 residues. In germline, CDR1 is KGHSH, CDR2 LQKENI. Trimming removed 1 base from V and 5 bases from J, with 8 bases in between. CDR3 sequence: CASSPLTGTEAFF. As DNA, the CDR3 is TGTGCCAGCTCACCACTTACGGGGACTGAAGCTTTCTTT.

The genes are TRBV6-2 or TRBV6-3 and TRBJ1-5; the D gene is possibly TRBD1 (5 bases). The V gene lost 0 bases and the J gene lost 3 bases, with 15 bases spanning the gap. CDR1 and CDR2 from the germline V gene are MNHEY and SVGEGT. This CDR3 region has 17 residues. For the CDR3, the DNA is TGTGCCAGCAGTTACTCGGTATATCGACAGCCCAATCAGCCCCAGCATTTT. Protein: CASSYSVYRQPNQPQHF.

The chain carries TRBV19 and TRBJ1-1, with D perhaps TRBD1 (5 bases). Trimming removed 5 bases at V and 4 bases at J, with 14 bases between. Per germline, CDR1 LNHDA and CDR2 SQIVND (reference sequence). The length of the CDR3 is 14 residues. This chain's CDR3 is CASSAHTGVTEAFF. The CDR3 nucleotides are TGTGCCAGTAGTGCCCATACAGGCGTCACTGAAGCTTTCTTT.

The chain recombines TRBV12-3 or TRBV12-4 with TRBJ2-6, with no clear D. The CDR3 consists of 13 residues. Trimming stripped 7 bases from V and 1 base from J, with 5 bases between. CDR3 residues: CASTRSGANVLTF. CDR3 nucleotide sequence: TGTGCCAGCACACGGTCTGGGGCCAACGTCCTGACTTTC.

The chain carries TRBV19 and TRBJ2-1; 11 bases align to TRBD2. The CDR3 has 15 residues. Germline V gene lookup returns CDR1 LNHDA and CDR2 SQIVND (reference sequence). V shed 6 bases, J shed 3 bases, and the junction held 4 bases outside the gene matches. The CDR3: CASRPGLAGYNEQFF. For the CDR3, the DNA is TGTGCCAGTAGACCCGGACTAGCGGGCTACAATGAGCAGTTCTTC. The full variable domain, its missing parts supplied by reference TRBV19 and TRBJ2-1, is DGGITQSPKYLFRKEGQNVTLSCEQNLNHDAMYWYRQDPGQGLRLIYYSQIVNDFQKGDIAEGYSVSREKKESFPLTVTSAQKNPTAFYLCASRPGLAGYNEQFFGPGTRLTVL.

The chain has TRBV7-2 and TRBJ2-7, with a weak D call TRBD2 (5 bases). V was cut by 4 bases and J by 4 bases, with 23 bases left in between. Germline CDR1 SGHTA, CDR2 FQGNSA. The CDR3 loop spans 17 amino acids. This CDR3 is CASSSDPRLHRRYEQYF. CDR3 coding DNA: TGTGCCAGCAGCTCCGACCCTCGACTACACCGAAGGTACGAGCAGTACTTC.

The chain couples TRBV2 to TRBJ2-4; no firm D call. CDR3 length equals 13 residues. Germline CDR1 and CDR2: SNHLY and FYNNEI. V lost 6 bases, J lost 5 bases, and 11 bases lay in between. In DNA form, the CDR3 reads TGTGCCAGCAGGCAGAGCGCGGAAAACATTCAGTACTTC. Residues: CASRQSAENIQYF.

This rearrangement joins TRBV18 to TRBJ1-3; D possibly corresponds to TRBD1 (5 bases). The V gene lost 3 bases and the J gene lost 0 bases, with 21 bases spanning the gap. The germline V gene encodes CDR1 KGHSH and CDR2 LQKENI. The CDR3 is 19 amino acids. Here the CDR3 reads CASSPRGDQAPSSGNTIYF. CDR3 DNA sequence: TGTGCCAGCTCACCGCGGGGGGATCAAGCCCCTAGCTCTGGAAACACCATATATTTT. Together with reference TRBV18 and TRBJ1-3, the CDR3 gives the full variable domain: NAGVMQNPRHLVRRRGQEARLRCSPMKGHSHVYWYRQLPEEGLKFMVYLQKENIIDESGMPKERFSAEFPKEGPSILRIQQVVRGDSAAYFCASSPRGDQAPSSGNTIYFGEGSWLTVV.

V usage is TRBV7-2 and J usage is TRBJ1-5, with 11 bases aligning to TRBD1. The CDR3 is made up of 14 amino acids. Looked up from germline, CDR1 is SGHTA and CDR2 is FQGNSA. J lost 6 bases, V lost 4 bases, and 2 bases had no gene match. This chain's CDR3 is CASSSGQGGQPQHF. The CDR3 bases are TGTGCCAGCAGCTCGGGACAGGGGGGTCAGCCCCAGCATTTT.

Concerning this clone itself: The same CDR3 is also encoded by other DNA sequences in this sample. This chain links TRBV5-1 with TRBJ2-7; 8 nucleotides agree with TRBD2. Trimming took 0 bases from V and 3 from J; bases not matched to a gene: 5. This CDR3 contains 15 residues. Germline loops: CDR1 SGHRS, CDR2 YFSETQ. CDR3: CASSLDGTSLYEQYF. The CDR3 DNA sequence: TGCGCCAGCAGCTTGGATGGGACTAGTCTCTACGAGCAGTACTTC.

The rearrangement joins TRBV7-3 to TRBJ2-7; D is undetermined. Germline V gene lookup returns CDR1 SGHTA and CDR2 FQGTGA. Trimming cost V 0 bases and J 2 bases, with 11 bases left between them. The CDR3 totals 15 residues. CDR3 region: CASSLTLQPAYEQYF. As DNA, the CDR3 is TGTGCCAGCAGCTTAACCCTCCAACCGGCCTACGAGCAGTACTTC.

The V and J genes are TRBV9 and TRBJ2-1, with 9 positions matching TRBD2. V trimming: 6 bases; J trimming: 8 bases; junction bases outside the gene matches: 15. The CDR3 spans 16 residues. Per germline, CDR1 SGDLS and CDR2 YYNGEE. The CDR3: CASTSGGTSPPYEQFF. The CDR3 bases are TGTGCCAGCACAAGCGGCGGGACTAGCCCACCATATGAGCAGTTCTTC.

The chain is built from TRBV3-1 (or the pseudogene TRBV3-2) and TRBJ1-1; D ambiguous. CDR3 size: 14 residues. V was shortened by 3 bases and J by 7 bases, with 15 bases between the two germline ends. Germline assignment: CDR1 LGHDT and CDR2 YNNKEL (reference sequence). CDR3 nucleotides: TGTGCCAGCAGCCAGTCGACGGAGAGAGTTGAAGCTTTCTTT. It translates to CASSQSTERVEAFF.